These 2 T cell receptor beta chains share one sample of origin, sequenced in a study of blood T cell repertoires in COVID-19. Sequencing was performed with immunoSEQ multiplex PCR; in TCRdb, only in-frame clones are kept and a portion is missing. The table lists roughly 86,000 clones, about 86% of them singletons. Material for sequencing was peripheral blood. The receptors stem from a man between 60 and 75 years old with acute or convalescent COVID-19.

This clone was recorded once. In DNA form, the CDR3 reads TGTGCCACGAGCTACGCTTTTCGACAGGGTAATGAAGCTTTCTTT. This encodes CATSYAFRQGNEAFF. The genes are TRBV6-5 and TRBJ1-1, with TRBD1 matching 7 bases. The germline V gene has CDR1 MNHEY and CDR2 SVGAGI. This CDR3 region has 15 residues. The trim removed 10 bases at V and 7 bases at J, leaving 18 bases unmatched.

V usage is TRBV10-3 and J usage is TRBJ1-5, with D unclear. CDR3 size: 13 residues. V lost 6 bases and J lost 4, with 10 bases in between. From germline, CDR1 is ENHRY and CDR2 SYGVKD. The CDR3 DNA reads TGTGCCATCAGCAGGACTGAGAATCAGCCCCAGCATTTT. This codes for CAISRTENQPQHF.